Listed below are T cell receptor beta chains from one sample, sequenced in a study of memory CD4+ T cells and cytomegalovirus serostatus. The table came from immunoSEQ multiplex PCR; TCRdb's copy has only in-frame clones and leaves some out. The sample contains 40,000 to 55,000 clones, about four fifths of which appear only once. The sequencing input was memory CD4+ T cells from blood. The receptor set was obtained from an adult in good health and CMV-seropositive. The CDR3 runs from the conserved cysteine through the conserved F or W. The D gene is left open where the match is weak. Size values are once, few and many counts, or a class for expanded clones, and some rows have none.

TRBV19,once,TRBJ1-1,-,CASSIGGRQGTEAFF,TGTGCCAGTAGTATCGGCGGCAGGCAGGGAACTGAAGCTTTCTTT
TRBV11-2,-,TRBJ2-3,-,CASSPGTLANTDTQYF,TGTGCCAGCAGCCCGGGGACTTTGGCCAACACAGATACGCAGTATTTT
TRBV6-1,-,TRBJ2-3,-,CATTTTDTQYF,TGTGCCACCACAACGACAGATACGCAGTATTTT
TRBV29-1,once,TRBJ2-7,-,CSVGAGPAYEQYF,TGCAGCGTTGGGGCAGGGCCGGCCTACGAGCAGTACTTC
TRBV7-2,-,TRBJ2-7,TRBD1,CASSLRGGDRPSYEQYF,TGTGCCAGCAGCTTACGAGGAGGGGACAGGCCATCCTACGAGCAGTACTTC
TRBV4-1,-,TRBJ1-6,TRBD1,CASSQDEGTVYALHF,TGCGCCAGCAGCCAAGATGAGGGGACAGTTTACGCCCTCCACTTT
TRBV19,-,TRBJ2-6,-,CASRSSAISGANVLTF,TGTGCCAGTAGGAGTAGCGCGATCTCTGGGGCCAACGTCCTGACTTTC
TRBV6-1,-,TRBJ2-2,-,CASSGGLGQGRSGELFF,TGTGCCAGCAGTGGGGGGTTGGGTCAGGGAAGGTCCGGGGAGCTGTTTTTT
TRBV7-2,-,TRBJ1-5,-,CASSLEGDQPQHF,TGTGCCAGCAGCTTAGAAGGCGATCAGCCCCAGCATTTT
TRBV27,-,TRBJ2-1,-,CASSLGGALDNEQFF,TGTGCCAGCAGTTTAGGGGGGGCCCTGGACAATGAGCAGTTCTTC
TRBV19,-,TRBJ2-3,-,CASSISGISTDTQYF,TGTGCCAGTAGTATTTCGGGTATTAGCACAGATACGCAGTATTTT
TRBV27,-,TRBJ1-2,TRBD1,CASRQTGLDGYTF,TGTGCCAGCAGGCAGACAGGGTTAGATGGCTACACCTTC
TRBV4-1,-,TRBJ2-1,TRBD2,CASSRLAGEGNEQFF,TGCGCCAGCAGCCGTCTAGCGGGAGAAGGCAATGAGCAGTTCTTC
TRBV5-4,-,TRBJ1-4,-,CASSLRGATNEKLFF,TGTGCCAGCAGCCTAAGAGGAGCAACTAATGAAAAACTGTTTTTT
TRBV28,-,TRBJ2-3,-,CASERRSADTDTQYF,TGTGCCAGCGAGAGGAGGTCAGCTGACACAGATACGCAGTATTTT
TRBV30,once,TRBJ1-1,-,CAWGRAVMNTEAFF,TGTGCCTGGGGACGGGCCGTTATGAACACTGAAGCTTTCTTT
TRBV2,-,TRBJ2-5,TRBD1,CASSDRALQETQYF,TGTGCCAGCAGCGACAGGGCTCTCCAAGAGACCCAGTACTTC
TRBV6-1,-,TRBJ1-1,-,CASILDRVVTEAFF,TGTGCCAGCATCCTCGACAGAGTGGTGACTGAAGCTTTCTTT
TRBV7-2,-,TRBJ1-6,-,CASSRFSGSRNSPLHF,TGTGCCAGCAGCAGATTTTCAGGATCGCGGAATTCACCCCTCCACTTT
TRBV14,-,TRBJ1-2,-,CASSQGSAYGYTF,TGTGCCAGCAGCCAAGGTAGCGCCTATGGCTACACCTTC
TRBV18,few,TRBJ2-1,-,CASSQQTGNNEQFF,TGTGCCAGCTCACAGCAGACAGGTAACAATGAGCAGTTCTTC
TRBV7-9,-,TRBJ1-5,TRBD1,CASSFGTGRSNQPQHF,TGTGCCAGCAGCTTCGGGACAGGGCGTAGCAATCAGCCCCAGCATTTT